Reported below is one T cell receptor (beta chain). Germline loops: CDR1 MNHNY, CDR2 SVGAGI (reference sequence). The CDR3 is 13 amino acids. These data are taken from a study of T cells expressing NK-cell markers. Study information: The study drew TCR beta repertoires from sorted CD3+CD56+NKG2C+, CD3+CD56+NKG2C- and CD3+CD56-NKG2C+ T cells.

After re-calling the 5' RACE reads, TCRdb lists one entry per CDR3 protein, DNA absent. This sample's table reports about 460,000 distinct CDR3 sequences. The receptor was derived from a woman aged 45-60 years in good health. The sequenced material came from blood T cells: a sorted CD56 or NKG2C T cell subset, CD4+ or CD8+ T cells, or bulk PBMC T cells (not recorded which). The rearrangement joins TRBV6-6 to TRBJ2-7; TCRdb designates TRBD2, a call that cannot be tested without DNA. CDR3 in amino acids: CASRSDPSGEQYF.